This T cell receptor beta chain appears in the sequencing data of a study of T cells in Graves' hyperthyroidism and ophthalmopathy. Across the study: Peripheral blood samples were taken at initial diagnosis, prior to any treatment.

Study observations and caveats: Most thyroid clonotypes expanded above 0.001 were also detected in blood.

Researchers amplified the TCR beta CDR3 regions from RNA transcripts. HTBI primers were employed in a first-round RT-PCR of the TCR CDR3. TCRdb recomputed calls from the multiplex PCR reads with MiXCR, one row per CDR3 protein. The table lists fewer than 650,000 distinct CDR3 sequences, approximately 14% of them singletons. The CDR3 loop spans 16 amino acids. V dropped 5 bases and J dropped 6; count of bases not matched to a gene: 16. The germline V gene has CDR1 SGHAT and CDR2 FQDESV (reference sequence). Diagnoses used clinical symptoms, serum thyroxine and TRAb, thyroid ultrasound and orbital computed tomography. Extraction of PBMCs used under 13 ml of fresh peripheral blood. This clonotype was counted ten times or more. Its antigen is unidentified.

The sequence came from a woman aged 35 to 49 with Graves' ophthalmopathy. Material for sequencing was blood. The gene calls are TRBV11-1 and TRBJ2-7; the match to TRBD2 covers 7 bases. The CDR3 reads CASSPPPGGSFPEQYF. The CDR3, as DNA: TGTGCCAGCAGCCCACCGCCCGGCGGGAGCTTTCCCGAGCAGTACTTC. Based on the CDR3 plus reference TRBV11-1 and TRBJ2-7, the full variable domain is EAEVAQSPRYKITEKSQAVAFWCDPISGHATLYWYRQILGQGPELLVQFQDESVVDDSQLPKDRFSAERLKGVDSTLKIQPAELGDSAMYLCASSPPPGGSFPEQYFGPGTRLTVT.